Presented here are 21 T cell receptor beta chains from one specimen sequenced in a study of cytomegalovirus exposure and HLA in healthy donors (dated by TCRdb to about 2017). Preparation of the library involved the immunoSEQ multiplex PCR assay. The multiplex PCR relied on a mix of 60 forward primers for TCR Vbeta segments and 13 reverse primers for TCR Jbeta segments. This is the immuneACCESS table as TCRdb keeps it, with only in-frame sequences that have V and J called. A part of the clones is gone; compared with another copy, unresolved V genes explain less than half, and the rest is unexplained. The sample table records about 170,000 clones; approximately 80% of these occur just once. The ten most abundant clones make up less than 0.9% of the sample. Sequencing used PBMCs. The source of these receptors is a female donor in good health and CMV-seronegative.

The chain is built from TRBV12-5 and TRBJ1-6; 8 bases are a match to TRBD1. V lost 3 bases, J lost 8 bases, and 6 bases stayed unmatched. This CDR3 comprises 15 residues. The germline V gene encodes CDR1 LGHNT and CDR2 FRNRAP. As DNA, the CDR3 is TGTGCTAGTGGTTTCGGGACAGGCTTTTATTCACCCCTCCACTTT. It translates to CASGFGTGFYSPLHF.

The V call is TRBV13, the J call TRBJ2-3; TRBD1 matches 8 bases. CDR3 length: 15 residues. J gave up 2 bases and V 5 bases, and 6 bases lay outside the gene matches. The germline gives CDR1 PRHDT, CDR2 FYEKMQ (reference sequence). The CDR3 region is CASSTWTGNTDTQYF. CDR3 nucleotides: TGTGCCAGCAGCACTTGGACAGGGAACACAGATACGCAGTATTTT.

This sequence joins TRBV18 and TRBJ2-7, with 7 nucleotides matching TRBD1. The CDR3 loop spans 18 amino acids. Germline assignment: CDR1 KGHSH and CDR2 LQKENI. After removal of 3 bases from V and 0 bases from J, the junction contained 14 bases not matched to a gene. CDR3 amino acids: CASSPSLVKDRYSYEQYF. The CDR3 bases are TGTGCCAGCTCACCGTCTCTGGTAAAGGACAGGTACTCCTACGAGCAGTACTTC.

V is TRBV5-1 and J is TRBJ1-6, with 7 bases that match TRBD1. V was pared by 4 bases and J by 9 bases, with 10 bases of the junction left unmatched. The CDR3 runs to 15 residues. CDR1 is SGHRS, CDR2 YFSETQ, per germline. The CDR3 DNA sequence: TGCGCCAGCAGCATGTCCGGGACAGCCGGTTCACCCCTCCACTTT. The encoded protein is CASSMSGTAGSPLHF.

The CDR3 here is CAITEGQGKSPLHF. The CDR3 nucleotides are TGTGCCATCACGGAAGGACAGGGGAAATCACCCCTCCACTTT. V and J are TRBV10-3 and TRBJ1-6; 9 bases are shared with TRBD1. CDR1 and CDR2 from the germline V gene are ENHRY and SYGVKD. V shed 7 bases and J 10 bases; nucleotides not matched to a gene: 8. CDR3 length: 14 residues.

V and J are TRBV6-5 and TRBJ2-7; D is possibly TRBD1 (5 bases). The V gene's germline CDR1 is MNHEY and CDR2 SVGAGI. The CDR3 has 15 amino acids. Trimming removed 2 bases from V and 1 base from J, with 12 bases in between. CDR3 DNA sequence: TGTGCCAGCAGTTACGGGGCAGGGCCTTCCTACGAGCAGTACTTC. Its translation: CASSYGAGPSYEQYF.

The genes are TRBV5-5 and TRBJ2-7, with a tentative D call TRBD1 (6 bases). Deletions cut 4 bases from V and 1 base from J, with 15 bases between. Germline CDR1 SGHKS, CDR2 YYEKEE (reference sequence). The CDR3 loop spans 15 amino acids. CDR3 DNA: TGTGCCAGCAGCCTCAACCCAGGACAGTCCTACGAGCAGTACTTC. It codes for CASSLNPGQSYEQYF.

This clone came up a few times. Compared with germline, one end of the junction differs, possibly owing to a read error. The V gene is TRBV10-3, the J gene TRBJ2-2; 8 bases align to TRBD1. The length of the CDR3 is 16 residues. CDR1 ENHRY and CDR2 SYGVKD come from the germline V gene. The CDR3 protein is CASSFSGQDHTGELFF. The CDR3 nucleotides read TGTGCCAGCAGTTTCTCGGGACAGGACCACACCGGGGAGCTGTTTTTT.

The sample holds one count of this clone. This sample includes further DNA sequences coding for the same CDR3. The chain has TRBV4-1 and TRBJ1-4, with TRBD1 matching over 7 bases. CDR1 MGHRA and CDR2 YSYEKL come from the germline V gene. This CDR3 is 15 amino acids long. Trimming at V came to 4 bases and at J to 15 bases, leaving 17 bases not matched to a gene. This CDR3 reads CASSPGTVGRWKLFF. The CDR3 DNA reads as TGCGCCAGCAGCCCGGGGACAGTAGGTCGATGGAAATTGTTTTTT.

The chain has TRBV30 and TRBJ2-5, with 10 nucleotides matching TRBD1. Looked up from germline, CDR1 is GTSNPN and CDR2 is SVGIG (reference sequence). The CDR3 runs to 15 residues. Trimming removed 0 bases from V and 11 bases from J; junction bases left unmatched: 12. CDR3 amino acids: CAWSVAGQGWKEQYF. The CDR3 coding sequence is TGTGCCTGGAGTGTAGCGGGACAGGGGTGGAAGGAGCAGTACTTC. The whole variable domain, remainder taken from reference TRBV30 and TRBJ2-5, is SQTIHQWPATLVQPVGSPLSLECTVEGTSNPNLYWYRQAAGRGLQLLFYSVGIGQISSEVPQNLSASRPQDRQFILSSKKLLLSDSGFYLCAWSVAGQGWKEQYFGPGTRLLVL.

The V and J genes are TRBV4-3 and TRBJ1-6; no firm D call. The CDR3 covers 17 residues. Trimming removed 2 bases from V and 4 bases from J, with 15 bases in between. CDR1 LGHNA and CDR2 YSLEER come from the germline V gene. The CDR3 spells CASSQFPGETYNSPLHF. Here the CDR3 DNA reads TGCGCCAGCAGCCAATTCCCCGGGGAGACTTATAATTCACCCCTCCACTTT.

This chain joins TRBV5-1 and TRBJ1-1; the D gene is possibly TRBD1 (5 bases). The germline CDR1 and CDR2 sequences are SGHRS and YFSETQ. The CDR3 is 14 residues long. Trimming took off 5 bases at V and 4 bases at J, with 15 bases between the two ends. Written as DNA, the CDR3 is TGCGCCAGCAGGGCCGGGGGGTCGGCCACTGAAGCTTTCTTT. This gives the protein CASRAGGSATEAFF.

V usage is TRBV18 and J usage is TRBJ2-3; 8 bases fit TRBD2. Germline V gene sequence: CDR1 KGHSH, CDR2 LQKENI. The J segment lost 2 bases and the V segment lost 6 bases, leaving 4 bases of the junction unmatched. This CDR3 is built from 14 residues. CDR3 nucleotide sequence: TGTGCCAGCTCGAAACTAGCGGACACAGATACGCAGTATTTT. Protein sequence: CASSKLADTDTQYF.

The V call is TRBV25-1, the J call TRBJ1-4; no clear D gene. Germline-derived CDR1 and CDR2 are MGHDK and SYGVNS. Deletions cut 3 bases from V and 6 bases from J, with 14 bases between. This CDR3 region has 15 residues. The CDR3 region has the DNA TGTGCCAGCAGTGAGCCAGGCTCTGCTCATGAAAAACTGTTTTTT. Amino acids: CASSEPGSAHEKLFF.

V gene TRBV19 combines with J gene TRBJ2-2; the match to TRBD2 covers 10 bases. CDR1 LNHDA and CDR2 SQIVND come from the germline V gene (reference sequence). Trimming took 7 bases from V and 5 from J; bases not matched to a gene: 4. This CDR3 contains 14 residues. The CDR3 loop reads CASKLAGPTGELFF. The CDR3, as DNA: TGTGCCAGTAAACTAGCGGGACCTACCGGGGAGCTGTTTTTT.

V usage is TRBV7-9 and J usage is TRBJ2-2, with 10 bases matching TRBD1. Germline V gene data show CDR1 as SEHNR and CDR2 as FQNEAQ (reference sequence). The CDR3 totals 16 residues. The junction had 4 bases not matched to a gene; V was cut back by 3 bases and J by 3 bases. CDR3 sequence: CASSFATGGDTGELFF. CDR3 bases: TGTGCCAGCAGCTTTGCGACAGGGGGCGACACCGGGGAGCTGTTTTTT.

A single count supports this clone. This chain connects TRBV10-3 to TRBJ1-2, with 8 positions matching TRBD1. Trimming removed 7 bases from V and 0 bases from J; junction bases left unmatched: 1. The CDR3 is 13 amino acids. Germline V gives CDR1 ENHRY, CDR2 SYGVKD. The CDR3 loop reads CAITDRANYGYTF. Written as DNA, the CDR3 is TGTGCCATCACGGACAGGGCTAACTATGGCTACACCTTC.

V is TRBV5-4 and J is TRBJ1-1; 8 nucleotides line up with TRBD1. V lost 4 bases, J lost 3 bases, and 11 bases stayed unmatched. CDR1 SGHNT and CDR2 YYREEE come from the germline V gene (reference sequence). This CDR3 spans 16 amino acids. Written as DNA, the CDR3 is TGTGCCAGCAGCCCCACTACTACAGGGGGAGACACTGAAGCTTTCTTT. This codes for CASSPTTTGGDTEAFF.

The chain carries TRBV5-1 and TRBJ1-1; 7 nucleotides agree with TRBD1. Germline V gives CDR1 SGHRS, CDR2 YFSETQ. The CDR3 extends over 14 amino acids. Trimming took 3 bases from V and 0 from J; bases not matched to a gene: 2. CDR3 protein: CASSWGQMNTEAFF. The CDR3 DNA reads TGCGCCAGCAGCTGGGGACAGATGAACACTGAAGCTTTCTTT.

The chain links TRBV7-9 to TRBJ2-1; TRBD2 is a possible D gene (5 bases). Germline V gene lookup returns CDR1 SEHNR and CDR2 FQNEAQ (reference sequence). The V end was cut by 5 bases, the J end by 8 bases, with 16 bases between. The CDR3 runs to 14 residues. CDR3 sequence reads: CASSAYGRAHEQFF. DNA of the CDR3: TGTGCCAGCAGCGCGTATGGGCGGGCCCATGAGCAGTTCTTC.

The V gene is TRBV27, the J gene TRBJ1-5; 7 nucleotides align to TRBD1. V was clipped by 1 base and J by 4 bases; unmatched bases: 1. Germline loops: CDR1 MNHEY, CDR2 SMNVEV (reference sequence). The CDR3 extends over 14 amino acids. The CDR3 reads CASSLFRGNQPQHF. Here the CDR3 DNA reads TGTGCCAGCAGTTTATTCAGGGGGAATCAGCCCCAGCATTTT.